Listed below are T cell receptor beta chains from one sample, sequenced in a study of T cell responses to AZD1222 COVID-19 vaccine. Libraries were prepared by immunoSEQ multiplex PCR; TCRdb keeps only in-frame clonotypes and omits some of them. The sample contains about 130,000 clones, approximately 86% of which appear only once. Sample: peripheral blood, taken on day 0 of AZD1222 vaccination. These receptors originate from an adult in good health. CDR3s include the opening cysteine and the closing phenylalanine or tryptophan. The D gene is left open where the match is weak. Clone size is stated in some rows and not others, as once, few, many or a class when expanded.

J,size,D,length,V,DNA,CDR3
TRBJ1-3,NA,NA,16,TRBV4-1,TGCGCCAGCAGCCAAGGCCTCCGGGGGCTCGGAAACACCATATATTTT,CASSQGLRGLGNTIYF
TRBJ2-6,NA,NA,16,TRBV3-1/TRBV3-2,TGTGCCAGCAGCCAAGGCTTTAGTCCTGGGGCCAACGTCCTGACTTTC,CASSQGFSPGANVLTF
TRBJ1-2,NA,NA,14,TRBV28,TGTGCCAGCAGCCAAGGTGCAGGGAACTATGGCTACACCTTC,CASSQGAGNYGYTF
TRBJ2-7,NA,NA,16,TRBV5-6,TGTGCCAGCAGCTTGACGCCGACAGGTGTAATCTACGAGCAGTACTTC,CASSLTPTGVIYEQYF
TRBJ2-5,NA,NA,13,TRBV10-3,TGTGCCATCAGTGCACGGGGACTTGAGACCCAGTACTTC,CAISARGLETQYF
TRBJ1-3,NA,NA,15,TRBV5-1,TGCGCCAGCAGCCTGGTGGGACCTCCTGGAAACACCATATATTTT,CASSLVGPPGNTIYF
TRBJ2-3,many,TRBD2,16,TRBV6-1,TGTGCCAGCAGTGAAGAGGCGGGGGGAGGCACAGATACGCAGTATTTT,CASSEEAGGGTDTQYF
TRBJ2-5,NA,TRBD1,14,TRBV18,TGTGCCAGCTCACCACCACAGGGGCGGGAGACCCAGTACTTC,CASSPPQGRETQYF
TRBJ2-2,NA,NA,15,TRBV7-8,TGTGCCAGCAGCCGAGGACAGATTAACACCGGGGAGCTGTTTTTT,CASSRGQINTGELFF
TRBJ2-7,NA,TRBD2,17,TRBV19,TGTGCCAGTCGCAAAGGGGGGACTAGCGGGAGGTCCGACGAGCAGTACTTC,CASRKGGTSGRSDEQYF
TRBJ1-2,NA,NA,18,TRBV10-3,TGTGCCATCAGTGAGCCCGACAGGCGGCAGGAGTTTAACTATGGCTACACCTTC,CAISEPDRRQEFNYGYTF
TRBJ2-1,NA,NA,13,TRBV6-4,TGTGCCAGCTCTAGACAGCCAAACAATGAGCAGTTCTTC,CASSRQPNNEQFF
TRBJ1-2,NA,NA,16,TRBV4-1,TGCGCCAGCAGCCAGGCCCGTACAGGGCTGAACTATGGCTACACCTTC,CASSQARTGLNYGYTF
TRBJ1-2,NA,TRBD1,19,TRBV4-3,TGCGCCAGCAGCCAACCAATCTCCAGACAGGGCTCGGCCTGGTATGGCTACACCTTC,CASSQPISRQGSAWYGYTF
TRBJ2-2,NA,TRBD2,16,TRBV5-5,TGTGCCAGCAGCGGACCGGGACTAGCGAACACCGGGGAGCTGTTTTTT,CASSGPGLANTGELFF
TRBJ1-5,NA,NA,14,TRBV5-1,TGCGCCAGCAGCTTGGGGGGACCCAATCAGCCCCAGCATTTT,CASSLGGPNQPQHF
TRBJ2-1,NA,NA,13,TRBV2,TGTGCCAGCAAGGGGTCCGTCTACAATGAGCAGTTCTTC,CASKGSVYNEQFF
TRBJ1-2,NA,TRBD1,15,TRBV2,TGTGCCAGCAGCAACGGACAGGATGGAAACTATGGCTACACCTTC,CASSNGQDGNYGYTF
TRBJ2-3,NA,TRBD2,19,TRBV29-1,TGCAGCGTTGAGGGGGAGACGATTTCCCTAGCGGACCTCACAGATACGCAGTATTTT,CSVEGETISLADLTDTQYF
TRBJ2-1,NA,TRBD2,16,TRBV27,TGTGCCAGCAGTTCGGGACTAGCGGGAGCTTACAATGAGCAGTTCTTC,CASSSGLAGAYNEQFF
TRBJ1-5,few,NA,14,TRBV28,TGTGCCAGCAGCATACAGGATAGCAATCAGCCCCAGCATTTT,CASSIQDSNQPQHF
TRBJ1-5,NA,TRBD1,16,TRBV19,TGTGCCAGTAGTATCCGGGACAGTCATAGCAATCAGCCCCAGCATTTT,CASSIRDSHSNQPQHF
TRBJ2-1,NA,TRBD2,20,TRBV7-2,TGTGCCAGCAGCTTAGCGGGGTCAGCGGGAGGGTCAAGAAAAAACAATGAGCAGTTCTTC,CASSLAGSAGGSRKNNEQFF
TRBJ1-1,NA,NA,12,TRBV28,TGTGCCAGCAGTTTGACGGCCACTGAAGCTTTCTTT,CASSLTATEAFF
TRBJ2-2,NA,NA,16,TRBV10-1,TGCGCCAGCAGTGAACGGAGGCAGGAGAACACCGGGGAGCTGTTTTTT,CASSERRQENTGELFF
TRBJ1-4,NA,NA,15,TRBV6-5,TGTGCCAGCAGTTACGGGGGGACGGGGCCAGAAAAACTGTTTTTT,CASSYGGTGPEKLFF
TRBJ2-2,NA,TRBD2,17,TRBV3-1/TRBV3-2,TGTGCCAGCAGCCAAGATGAAAGGGAGGGTAACACCGGGGAGCTGTTTTTT,CASSQDEREGNTGELFF
TRBJ1-5,NA,TRBD1,12,TRBV13,TGTGCCAGCAGCGTACAGGGGGGGTCCCAGCATTTT,CASSVQGGSQHF
TRBJ2-1,NA,NA,11,TRBV11-2,TGTGCCAGCAGCCGACAAAATGAGCAGTTCTTC,CASSRQNEQFF
TRBJ1-3,NA,NA,19,TRBV19,TGTGCCAGTAGTAGGCAGCCGACTCGCCTAGGGTATTCTGGAAACACCATATATTTT,CASSRQPTRLGYSGNTIYF
TRBJ1-3,NA,NA,15,TRBV9,TGTGCCAGCAGCGTGAGCAGGGCGACTGGAAACACCATATATTTT,CASSVSRATGNTIYF
TRBJ2-5,NA,TRBD1,16,TRBV10-3,TGTGCCATCAGTGAGACCCCGACAGGGGATCGGGAGACCCAGTACTTC,CAISETPTGDRETQYF
TRBJ2-3,NA,NA,14,TRBV14,TGTGCCAGCAGCCAAGCAGGGGTGACGGATACGCAGTATTTT,CASSQAGVTDTQYF
TRBJ2-1,NA,NA,13,TRBV7-9,TGTGCCAGCAGCCACGGGACGCCAAATGAGCAGTTCTTC,CASSHGTPNEQFF
TRBJ2-7,NA,TRBD1,16,TRBV4-1,TGCGCCAGCAGCCAAGGCCCCGCGGGACAGGGGGTCGAGCAGTACTTC,CASSQGPAGQGVEQYF
TRBJ2-5,few,NA,14,TRBV11-2,TGTGCCAGCAGCTTAGAGAGGACGCAAGAGACCCAGTACTTC,CASSLERTQETQYF
TRBJ1-1,NA,TRBD1,15,TRBV29-1,TGCAGCGTTGAAGATCGGGACAGGGTAGGGACTGAAGCTTTCTTT,CSVEDRDRVGTEAFF
TRBJ2-7,NA,NA,13,TRBV2,TGTGCCAGCAGTGTGGGAAGATTCTACGAGCAGTACTTC,CASSVGRFYEQYF
TRBJ2-3,NA,NA,12,TRBV6-5,TGTGCCAGCAAAGGGGTTACGGATACGCAGTATTTT,CASKGVTDTQYF
TRBJ2-2,NA,NA,15,TRBV3-1/TRBV3-2,TGTGCCAGCAGCCGTATCAGGGGAGACACCGGGGAGCTGTTTTTT,CASSRIRGDTGELFF
TRBJ1-1,NA,NA,13,TRBV7-2,TGTGCCAGCAGCTTTGACAGGAGCACTGAAGCTTTCTTT,CASSFDRSTEAFF
TRBJ2-1,NA,NA,12,TRBV7-2,TGTGCCAGCAGCCTCTCCTACAATGAGCAGTTCTTC,CASSLSYNEQFF
TRBJ2-1,once,TRBD1,15,TRBV5-4,TGTGCCAGCAGCTTGGGTAGGGGGCGCTCAGATGAGCAGTTCTTC,CASSLGRGRSDEQFF
TRBJ1-2,once,NA,16,TRBV7-8,TGTGCCAGCAGCTCCGCCATTGGCAGATCGAGCTATGGCTACACCTTC,CASSSAIGRSSYGYTF
TRBJ1-1,NA,NA,16,TRBV14,TGTGCCAGCAGCCTGGTGGCAGGTAGTATGAACACTGAAGCTTTCTTT,CASSLVAGSMNTEAFF
TRBJ1-2,NA,NA,16,TRBV5-4,TGTGCCAGCAGCTTGTTCGGGACACCACCTAACTATGGCTACACCTTC,CASSLFGTPPNYGYTF
TRBJ2-7,once,TRBD2,14,TRBV5-3,TGTGCCAGAAGCCCTCTACGGGAGGGCCGCGAGCAGTACTTC,CARSPLREGREQYF
TRBJ2-1,NA,TRBD2,16,TRBV7-9,TGTGCCAGCAGCTTAATAGCGGGAGTGCAAGGGGGTGAGCAGTTCTTC,CASSLIAGVQGGEQFF
TRBJ1-3,once,NA,16,TRBV21-1,TGTGCCAGCAGCAAAGTTGGCTACTTCTCTGGAAACACCATATATTTT,CASSKVGYFSGNTIYF
TRBJ1-3,NA,NA,15,TRBV18,TGTGCCAGCTCACCACGGGCAGTCTCTGGAAACACCATATATTTT,CASSPRAVSGNTIYF
TRBJ1-2,NA,NA,14,TRBV10-1,TGCGCCAGCAGTGTTAAATGGCGCAACTATGGCTACACCTTC,CASSVKWRNYGYTF